This T cell receptor beta chain was captured in a study of molecular identifiers for immune sequencing clone quantification. Study-level background: Replicate runs used RNA from approximately 20,000 or 100,000 naive CD8 cells, which was split five ways into aliquots, and four of those aliquots were then sequenced.

This clonotype has more than one count but fewer than ten. MiXCR, applied by TCRdb to the PCR reads, yields one record per CDR3 protein. This sample has a few hundred thousand distinct CDR3 sequences; about a fifth occur once, and the top ten carry about 0.84%. The J segment lost 5 bases and the V segment lost 8 bases, leaving 9 bases of the junction unmatched. CDR1 and CDR2 from the germline V gene are WNHNN and SYGVQD (reference sequence). CDR3 length equals 14 residues. As CD8+CD4-CCR7+CD45RA+ cells, naive CD8 T cells were sorted. The sequenced sample was naive CD8+ T cells from blood, with Jurkat cell RNA spiked in. Stated subset: FACS-sorted CD8+CD4-CCR7+CD45RA+ naive T cells. The rearrangement uses TRBV10-1 and TRBJ1-1; 9 nucleotides agree with TRBD1. The sequence was obtained from a human donor in good health. Some libraries in this study had Jurkat cell RNA spiked in. In nucleotides, the CDR3 is TGCGCCAGCTCCGGGACAGGGTTGGAAACTGAAGCTTTCTTT. Residues: CASSGTGLETEAFF.